This T cell receptor beta chain was retrieved from a study of blood T cell repertoires in COVID-19. Original processing notes: Amplified reference gene primers provided the basis for estimating nucleated cell counts. TCRdb keeps only in-frame clones here, not all; method: immunoSEQ multiplex PCR. V and J calls and clone size come straight from that table; D and trimming were deduced from the DNA. The sample includes 60,000 to 80,000 clones, around 85% of them seen just once. The origin of this receptor is a man aged 50-60 years with acute or convalescent COVID-19. Sequenced sample: peripheral blood.

The CDR3 spells CASSLPPRMAYGYTF. The CDR3 region has the DNA TGTGCCAGCAGCCTCCCCCCGCGGATGGCCTATGGCTACACCTTC. The chain links TRBV5-6 to TRBJ1-2; no reliable D call. V lost 4 bases, J lost 4 bases, and 17 bases lay in between. The germline CDR1 and CDR2 sequences are SGHDT and YYEEEE. CDR3 length: 15 amino acids.